These 17 T cell receptor beta chains came from one sample sequenced in a study of cytomegalovirus exposure and HLA in healthy donors. In the PCR, 60 Vbeta and 13 Jbeta primers were used. Data came from immunoSEQ multiplex PCR; TCRdb stores just in-frame clones and leaves some out. Of about 120,000 clones listed, 80% were seen once; the top ten hold 7.5% to 9%. The sequenced sample consisted of PBMCs. The receptors come from a female donor in good health and CMV-seropositive.

The rearrangement uses TRBV28 and TRBJ2-1; TRBD1 aligns across 7 bases. CDR1 is MDHEN and CDR2 is SYDVKM in the germline V gene. V gave up 6 bases and J gave up 2 bases; unmatched junction bases: 7. The CDR3 covers 15 residues. The CDR3 nucleotides are TGTGCCAGCAGCCGGACAGGAGAGCCCTACAATGAGCAGTTCTTC. This encodes CASSRTGEPYNEQFF.

The chain employs TRBV2 and TRBJ2-5; possible D gene TRBD1, 5 bases. V lost 7 bases and J 5 bases, leaving 14 bases between the germline ends. The CDR3 length is 13 residues. Germline CDR1 reads SNHLY; CDR2 reads FYNNEI. CDR3 region: CASTIPGFETQYF. The CDR3 DNA is TGTGCCAGCACCATTCCAGGGTTCGAGACCCAGTACTTC.

The J gene is TRBJ2-3, the V gene TRBV13; 7 bases are shared with TRBD1. CDR3 size: 14 residues. Germline V CDR1 and CDR2: PRHDT, FYEKMQ (reference sequence). With 4 bases clipped from V and 5 bases from J, the junction kept 6 bases outside the gene matches. CDR3 amino acids: CASSSTGWGDTQYF. In nucleotides, the CDR3 is TGTGCCAGCAGCTCGACAGGGTGGGGAGATACGCAGTATTTT.

The CDR3 region is CAWKRTANTEAFF. CDR3 DNA: TGTGCCTGGAAACGGACAGCGAACACTGAAGCTTTCTTT. The chain combines TRBV30 with TRBJ1-1; D is perhaps TRBD1 (6 bases). The CDR3 has 13 amino acids. Looked up from germline, CDR1 is GTSNPN and CDR2 is SVGIG (reference sequence). V was cut by 4 bases and J by 1 base, with 10 bases left in between.

This clone appeared a few times. This chain connects TRBV5-1 to TRBJ2-1; 12 nucleotides agree with TRBD1. Germline-derived CDR1 and CDR2 are SGHRS and YFSETQ. The J segment lost 8 bases and the V segment lost 5 bases, leaving 5 bases of the junction unmatched. The CDR3 consists of 14 residues. The CDR3 loop is CASRGQGAQDEQFF. The CDR3 region has the DNA TGCGCCAGCAGGGGACAGGGGGCGCAGGATGAGCAGTTCTTC.

V and J are TRBV5-8 and TRBJ1-2; possibly TRBD1 for D (6 bases). V shed 0 bases and J shed 4 bases, with 16 bases lying between them. CDR1 is SGHTS and CDR2 is YDEGEE in the germline V gene. This CDR3 is 16 amino acids long. The CDR3 loop reads CASSLEPGEPTYGYTF. The CDR3 DNA follows: TGTGCCAGCAGCTTGGAGCCAGGGGAGCCTACCTATGGCTACACCTTC.

In the case of this clone: Other nucleotide sequences in the sample specify the same CDR3. The chain joins TRBV28 to TRBJ1-6, with D unclear. Germline V gives CDR1 MDHEN, CDR2 SYDVKM. The CDR3 runs 11 residues. Trimming left V 8 bases short and J 6 bases short, with 5 bases between. CDR3 nucleotides: TGTGCCAGCCGGAGTAATTCACCCCTCCACTTT. Its protein product is CASRSNSPLHF.

The V gene is TRBV7-8, the J gene TRBJ1-1; D is unclear. V lost 2 bases, J lost 1 base, and 11 bases lay in between. CDR1 is SGHVS, CDR2 FQNEAQ, per germline. This CDR3 region has 15 residues. The CDR3 loop reads CASSLISAGNTEAFF. The CDR3 DNA is TGTGCCAGCAGCTTAATATCAGCAGGGAACACTGAAGCTTTCTTT.

The CDR3 region is CASSLAQEGYGYTF. CDR3 nucleotide sequence: TGCGCCAGCAGCTTGGCTCAGGAGGGCTATGGCTACACCTTC. The rearrangement joins TRBV5-1 to TRBJ1-2; D gene unclear. V was cut by 0 bases and J by 4 bases, with 10 bases left in between. CDR1 is SGHRS, CDR2 YFSETQ, per germline. This CDR3 is 14 amino acids long.

The chain couples TRBV19 to TRBJ1-4; 10 nucleotides match TRBD1. V was clipped by 7 bases and J by 8 bases; unmatched bases: 10. The CDR3 is 15 residues long. Per germline, CDR1 LNHDA and CDR2 SQIVND (reference sequence). CDR3 sequence: CASTPQGQGREKLFF. For the CDR3, the DNA is TGTGCCAGTACCCCCCAGGGACAGGGGAGAGAAAAACTGTTTTTT.

This rearrangement joins TRBV15 to TRBJ2-5; TRBD2 is a possible D gene (5 bases). Germline CDR1 LNHNV, CDR2 YYDKDF (reference sequence). The CDR3 has 13 residues. V lost 1 base, J lost 4 bases, and 7 bases lay in between. The CDR3 here is CATSRGGGETQYF. The CDR3 DNA sequence: TGTGCCACCAGCAGAGGAGGAGGAGAGACCCAGTACTTC.

V is TRBV7-3 and J is TRBJ1-2, with D unclear. The V gene lost 2 bases and the J gene lost 1 base, with 8 bases spanning the gap. CDR3 length equals 14 residues. Per the germline V gene, CDR1 is SGHTA and CDR2 is FQGTGA. CDR3 amino acids: CASSLWALNYGYTF. The CDR3 nucleotides are TGTGCCAGCAGCTTATGGGCCCTTAACTATGGCTACACCTTC.

The V call is TRBV7-2, the J call TRBJ2-7; 8 bases are a match to TRBD2. CDR3 length: 16 residues. The V gene end was trimmed by 0 bases and the J gene end by 2 bases; junction bases not matched to a gene: 6. Germline CDR1 is SGHTA and CDR2 is FQGNSA. The DNA for the CDR3 is TGTGCCAGCAGCTTAGCATCGGGGGGGAGCGCCTACGAGCAGTACTTC. Its protein is CASSLASGGSAYEQYF.

Remarks on this clone: The sample carries other DNA sequences with the same CDR3. The rearrangement uses TRBV2 and TRBJ1-1; a weak D match, TRBD1 (5 bases). This CDR3 spans 13 amino acids. Germline V gene lookup returns CDR1 SNHLY and CDR2 FYNNEI. V lost 2 bases to trimming and J lost 1 base, with 5 bases between them. In DNA, the CDR3 is TGTGCCAGCAGTGAACAGGGGAACACTGAAGCTTTCTTT. Its protein product is CASSEQGNTEAFF.

The gene calls are TRBV21-1 and TRBJ2-7; the table's D call TRBD1 went unverified against the DNA. TRBV21-1 is deemed a pseudogene. The CDR3 extends over 17 amino acids. The CDR3 region is CASSKTTKGELTYEQYF. CDR3 in DNA: TGTGCCAGCAGCAAGACTACGAAGGGGGAGCTAACCTACGAGCAGTACTTC.

J is TRBJ2-1 and V is TRBV4-2; the match to TRBD2 covers 15 bases. Germline trimming cut 4 bases from V and 5 bases from J; bases unmatched to any gene: 3. The CDR3 is 16 amino acids. Germline V lookup: CDR1 LGHNA, CDR2 YNFKEQ. The CDR3: CASSRTSGGVDNEQFF. For the CDR3, the DNA is TGTGCCAGCAGCCGGACTAGCGGGGGGGTAGACAATGAGCAGTTCTTC.

This clone was detected a few times. This chain joins TRBV27 and TRBJ1-6; D call uncertain. The germline V gene encodes CDR1 MNHEY and CDR2 SMNVEV (reference sequence). The CDR3 runs to 12 residues. Trimming cost V 5 bases and J 8 bases, with 7 bases left between them. The CDR3 DNA sequence: TGTGCCAGCAGTCTCCCGGATTCACCCCTCCACTTT. Translated, it gives CASSLPDSPLHF.